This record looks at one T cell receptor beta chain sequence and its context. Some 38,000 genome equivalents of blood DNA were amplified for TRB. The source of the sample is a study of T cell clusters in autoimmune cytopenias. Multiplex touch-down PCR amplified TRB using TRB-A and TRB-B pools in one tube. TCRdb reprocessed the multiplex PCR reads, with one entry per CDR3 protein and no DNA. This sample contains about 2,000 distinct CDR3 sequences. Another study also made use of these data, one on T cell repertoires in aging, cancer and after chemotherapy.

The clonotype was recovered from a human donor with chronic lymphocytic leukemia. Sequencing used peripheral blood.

CDR3 protein: CASSQDRAGEQYF. The genes are TRBV4-3 and TRBJ2-7; the TCRdb call, TRBD2, lacks DNA for checking. The CDR3 spans 13 residues. Germline V lookup: CDR1 LGHNA, CDR2 YSLEER.